This note documents a single TCR beta chain sequence. The antigen this receptor binds is unknown. It has no much larger one-base neighbor in the sample; base qualities were not kept. This record belongs to a study of T cells in Graves' hyperthyroidism and ophthalmopathy (dated by TCRdb to about 2019). Some background on the complete study: To identify distinguishing TCR V-J signatures, a discovery cohort of roughly 100 patients was used, comprising 43 with Graves' ophthalmopathy and around 57 with stable Graves' hyperthyroidism. Whether ophthalmopathy could be predicted prospectively was tested in an independent validation cohort made up of 18 hyperthyroidism patients plus 17 patients who later progressed to ophthalmopathy. For training and testing, the 80 to 100 patients in the discovery cohort were randomly divided in a 7:3 ratio. The study also compared thyroid tissue and blood T-cell repertoires from roughly six Graves' hyperthyroidism patients. After blood sampling, hyperthyroidism patients were treated with methimazole at a starting dose of 30 mg daily, and ophthalmopathy patients were treated with high-dose intravenous methylprednisolone. TCR Vbeta CDR3 sequencing of fewer than 150 peripheral blood samples (around 45 ophthalmopathy, 70 to 85 hyperthyroidism and some 17 progressor patients) is reported in the paper.

Exclusion was applied to patients with uncontrolled infections, other autoimmune diseases, pregnancy or lactation. Diagnoses relied on clinical symptoms, serum thyroxine and TRAb, thyroid ultrasound and orbital computed tomography. Total RNA was extracted with Trizol reagent, and quality was checked on an Agilent 2100 Bioanalyzer. The TCR beta CDR3 regions were amplified from the RNA transcripts. The TCR CDR3 was subjected to a first round of RT-PCR using the HTBI primer set and the Qiagen OneStep RT-PCR kit. The libraries were constructed in a second round of multiplex PCR and then size-selected and purified. Libraries were sequenced paired-end with 100 bp reads on an Illumina HiSeq2000. As for how the authors treated the data: Raw data were processed with SOAPnuke, discarding reads with adapters, uncalled bases, mean Phred below 15, or no exact constant-primer or identifier match. COPE v1.2.5 was used to merge high-quality paired reads, and clonotypes were defined as unique nucleotide sequences. MiTCR v1.1 was used to align clonotypes to the IMGT TRBV, TRBD and TRBJ reference segments. Analysis was restricted to V-J combinations with a frequency above 0.0001, which covered 98% to 99.2% of repertoires. The TCS score was defined as F50 (clonal expansion) divided by E x V (chaos), with BLOSUM62-based TCRdist calculated between CDR3 peptides within each V-J. Welch's t-statistics and random forest reduced fewer than 550 V-J features to around 14, which were used in a naive Bayes classifier (R e1071). The Morisita-Horn index was used to measure how similar the thyroid and blood repertoires were. The public sequencing data were trimmed at Q25 with fastp and processed into clonotypes with MiXCR by TCRdb, which kept only in-frame beta chains. Rows matching on CDR3 protein sequence are summarized as one entry with the most common DNA and genes. The V and J calls and clone size come from TCRdb's table, not from the authors' own analysis. In all, the sample holds hundreds of thousands of distinct CDR3 sequences, and just under 45% of those were seen once. In total, the top ten clones hold less than 9% of the sample.

Taken from the germline V gene (reference sequence), the CDR1 and CDR2 loops are DFQATT and SNEGSKA. The germline V end is reduced by 5 bases and the J end by 4 bases; junction bases left unmatched: 5. From its cysteine to its phenylalanine, the CDR3 spans 14 amino acids. The entry retains the CDR3 DNA only, 42 bases that are in frame from base 1. General findings and caveats noted by the study authors: During validation, the model predicted progression to ophthalmopathy a median of around 7 months ahead of onset, with 70.59% sensitivity and roughly 75% specificity. Most expanded thyroid clonotypes (frequency above 0.001) were also found in blood, which suggests that blood repertoires may mirror thyroid immune responses. Ophthalmopathy was separated from stable hyperthyroidism by a 13 V-J signature model, with around 90% sensitivity and 81% to 82% specificity obtained in cross-validation and 80%/75% obtained in testing. Sample size was not statistically predetermined, and investigators were not blinded to group allocation.

The sequence came from an adult man with Graves' disease, either hyperthyroidism or ophthalmopathy (not recorded which). The sample consisted of peripheral blood or thyroid tissue (not recorded which). Here the chain combines TRBV20-1 and TRBJ1-5, with 10 middle bases fitting TRBD1. The encoded CDR3 is CSAVTGGANQPQHF. The DNA sequence follows: TGCAGTGCTGTGACAGGGGGCGCGAATCAGCCCCAGCATTTT.